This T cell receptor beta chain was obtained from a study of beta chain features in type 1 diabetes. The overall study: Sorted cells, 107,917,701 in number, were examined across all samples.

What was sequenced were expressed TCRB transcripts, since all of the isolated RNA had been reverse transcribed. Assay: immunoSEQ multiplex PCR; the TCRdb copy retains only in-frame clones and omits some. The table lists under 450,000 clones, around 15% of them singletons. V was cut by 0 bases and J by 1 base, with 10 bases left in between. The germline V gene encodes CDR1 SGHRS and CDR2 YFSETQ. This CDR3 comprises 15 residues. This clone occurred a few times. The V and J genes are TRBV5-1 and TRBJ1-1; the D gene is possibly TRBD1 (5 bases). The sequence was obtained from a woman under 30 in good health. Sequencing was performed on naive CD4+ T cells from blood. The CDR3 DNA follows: TGCGCCAGCAGCTTGGTCGTGGGGCCGAACACTGAAGCTTTCTTT. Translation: CASSLVVGPNTEAFF.